This TCR beta chain was captured by sequencing in a study of control samples from healthy donors and cancer patients. Measured with immunoSEQ multiplex PCR; TCRdb has only the in-frame clones, and not every one. The sample records around 150,000 clones, about 94% being singletons. The CDR3 extends over 14 amino acids. CDR1 and CDR2 (germline): MGHRA, YSYEKL. After removal of 3 bases from V and 3 bases from J, the junction contained 1 base not matched to a gene. This clone has just a few counts. The sequence was obtained from a middle-aged woman in good health. The gene calls are TRBV4-1 and TRBJ1-2; TRBD1 aligns across 10 bases. The sample was blood. The CDR3 nucleotides read TGCGCCAGCAGCCAGGGACAGGGGCACTATGGCTACACCTTC. The encoded protein is CASSQGQGHYGYTF.